One and the same sample provided the 23 T cell receptor beta chains below, sequenced in a study of beta chain features in type 1 diabetes. Their antigens remain unidentified. Study findings and constraints: Moderately but significantly shorter TCRB CDR3s were found in Type 1 diabetes patients in all four CD4+ subsets.

Sequencing targeted expressed TCRB transcripts, as all isolated RNA had been reverse transcribed. Clones were read by immunoSEQ multiplex PCR, and TCRdb kept only the in-frame ones, dropping some. The sample yields 300,000 to 350,000 clones, roughly 13% seen once. The source material was naive CD4+ T cells from blood. The receptors come from a woman aged 18 to 35 with type 1 diabetes.

In this sample, this clone turned up a few times. The chain uses TRBV7-9 and TRBJ2-7; possible D gene TRBD2, 6 bases. Per germline, CDR1 SEHNR and CDR2 FQNEAQ (reference sequence). The ends were cut back, 3 bases at V and 3 bases at J, with 18 bases in the middle. The CDR3 runs 16 residues. CDR3 region: CASSFGGGGTVYEQYF. The CDR3 nucleotides are TGTGCCAGCAGCTTCGGGGGTGGGGGGACGGTCTACGAGCAGTACTTC.

This clone was recorded a few times. The chain combines TRBV2 with TRBJ2-5; D is possibly TRBD2 (6 bases). Germline V CDR1 and CDR2: SNHLY, FYNNEI. Trimming took 7 bases from V and 3 from J, leaving 12 bases between them. This CDR3 contains 13 residues. This chain's CDR3 is CASKVWREETQYF. The CDR3 DNA reads as TGTGCCAGCAAGGTTTGGAGGGAAGAGACCCAGTACTTC.

The chain combines TRBV28 with TRBJ1-1; TRBD1 matches at 9 bases. The germline gives CDR1 MDHEN, CDR2 SYDVKM. The length of the CDR3 is 14 residues. The junction had 6 bases not matched to a gene; V was cut back by 4 bases and J by 6 bases. CDR3 nucleotide sequence: TGTGCCAGCAGTTCAGGACAGGGGTTGGCTGAAGCTTTCTTT. Protein: CASSSGQGLAEAFF.

The chain couples TRBV30 to TRBJ2-3, with D uncertain. This CDR3 is built from 11 residues. Germline CDR1 and CDR2: GTSNPN and SVGIG (reference sequence). Trimming cost V 2 bases and J 5 bases, with 5 bases left between them. In DNA form, the CDR3 reads TGTGCCTGGAGTACAGAAGATACGCAGTATTTT. Encoded protein: CAWSTEDTQYF.

This clone was seen more than once but under ten times. The chain recombines TRBV5-1 with TRBJ2-3; unclear D gene. V shed 6 bases and J shed 2 bases, with 13 bases lying between them. CDR1 and CDR2 from the germline V gene are SGHRS and YFSETQ. The CDR3 extends over 14 amino acids. This CDR3 is CASIESSTTDTQYF. CDR3 bases: TGCGCCAGCATAGAGTCATCTACCACAGATACGCAGTATTTT.

This clone came up a few times. This rearrangement joins TRBV18 to TRBJ2-6, with a weak D call TRBD2 (6 bases). Germline loops: CDR1 KGHSH, CDR2 LQKENI. The CDR3 totals 16 residues. V shed 3 bases and J shed 4 bases, with 13 bases lying between them. DNA for the CDR3: TGTGCCAGCTCACCCCCAGGAGGGTCGGGGGCCAACGTCCTGACTTTC. Amino acids: CASSPPGGSGANVLTF. Full variable domain (outside the CDR3, taken from reference TRBV18 and TRBJ2-6): NAGVMQNPRHLVRRRGQEARLRCSPMKGHSHVYWYRQLPEEGLKFMVYLQKENIIDESGMPKERFSAEFPKEGPSILRIQQVVRGDSAAYFCASSPPGGSGANVLTFGAGSRLTVL.

The chain carries TRBV28 and TRBJ1-2; D ambiguous. The CDR3 is made up of 11 amino acids. Trimming took 10 bases from V and 2 from J, leaving 8 bases between them. Germline V CDR1 and CDR2: MDHEN, SYDVKM. The CDR3 bases are TGTGCCACCGAGGGAAACTATGGCTACACCTTC. It is translated as CATEGNYGYTF.

The table lists this clone with a few counts. CDR3 residues: CASSSRQGGDYGYTF. CDR3 DNA sequence: TGTGCCAGCAGCTCCCGACAGGGGGGGGACTATGGCTACACCTTC. The chain is built from TRBV5-4 and TRBJ1-2; 9 nucleotides agree with TRBD1. Germline-derived CDR1 and CDR2 are SGHNT and YYREEE (reference sequence). V shed 3 bases, J shed 3 bases, and the junction held 6 bases outside the gene matches. The CDR3 runs 15 residues.

The chain joins TRBV7-2 to TRBJ2-2; D is undetermined. V was clipped by 2 bases and J by 5 bases, with 12 bases between them. Germline V gene lookup returns CDR1 SGHTA and CDR2 FQGNSA. This CDR3 is built from 15 residues. The DNA for the CDR3 is TGTGCCAGCAGCTTATTCCAGGCTGGGACCGGGGAGCTGTTTTTT. This encodes CASSLFQAGTGELFF.

This clone was seen a handful of times. The CDR3 loop is CASNPRGGVNQPQHF. CDR3 in DNA: TGTGCCAGTAACCCCAGGGGAGGGGTCAATCAGCCCCAGCATTTT. This sequence joins TRBV19 and TRBJ1-5; D is perhaps TRBD1 (6 bases). Trimming left V 7 bases short and J 3 bases short, with 16 bases between. The CDR3 has 15 amino acids. CDR1 and CDR2 (germline): LNHDA, SQIVND (reference sequence).

The rearrangement uses TRBV25-1 and TRBJ2-1; maybe TRBD2 (6 bases). Trimming cost V 2 bases and J 3 bases, with 20 bases left between them. This CDR3 region has 18 residues. Germline V lookup: CDR1 MGHDK, CDR2 SYGVNS. The CDR3 region is CASSEIEEGLTYYNEQFF. The DNA of the CDR3 is TGTGCCAGCAGTGAAATTGAGGAGGGGCTGACCTACTACAATGAGCAGTTCTTC.

The sample holds a few counts of this clone. This chain uses TRBV27 with TRBJ1-1; no firm D call. This CDR3 comprises 14 residues. The V end lost 6 bases, the J end lost 5 bases, and 16 bases lay between the germline ends. Germline loops: CDR1 MNHEY, CDR2 SMNVEV (reference sequence). The CDR3 is CASRIGVLVTEAFF. The CDR3 DNA reads as TGTGCCAGCAGGATCGGGGTTTTGGTAACTGAAGCTTTCTTT.

This clone was detected only a few times. V and J are TRBV7-2 and TRBJ1-2; D is uncertain. The V and J ends lost 2 bases and 8 bases respectively, with 9 bases between them. Germline V gene sequence: CDR1 SGHTA, CDR2 FQGNSA. This CDR3 has 12 amino acids. The CDR3 reads CASSLPARGYTF. The CDR3 bases are TGTGCCAGCAGCTTACCCGCACGGGGCTACACCTTC.

The chain is built from TRBV28 and TRBJ1-1, with D tentatively TRBD1 (5 bases). The germline V gene has CDR1 MDHEN and CDR2 SYDVKM. The CDR3 loop spans 15 amino acids. V lost 6 bases and J 0 bases, leaving 14 bases between the germline ends. The chain's CDR3 is CASRSDTFMNTEAFF. CDR3 DNA sequence: TGTGCCAGCAGATCGGACACTTTCATGAACACTGAAGCTTTCTTT.

This clone showed up just a few times. The rearrangement links TRBV18 to TRBJ1-5; D possibly corresponds to TRBD1 (6 bases). The germline V gene encodes CDR1 KGHSH and CDR2 LQKENI. V was pared by 3 bases and J by 6 bases, with 9 bases between. The CDR3 sequence is 13 residues long. The DNA for the CDR3 is TGTGCCAGCTCACCCGGGGACATTCAGCCCCAGCATTTT. Amino acids: CASSPGDIQPQHF.

There are a few counts of this clone. The chain carries TRBV28 and TRBJ1-2; no firm D call. Germline V gene sequence: CDR1 MDHEN, CDR2 SYDVKM. CDR3 length: 13 amino acids. V was shortened by 4 bases and J by 8 bases, with 14 bases between the two germline ends. The CDR3: CASSSARPHGYTF. The CDR3 DNA is TGTGCCAGCAGTTCCGCGAGGCCTCACGGCTACACCTTC.

This clone occurred a few times. This chain uses TRBV19 with TRBJ1-2; D might be TRBD1 (5 bases). The CDR3 extends over 13 amino acids. In germline, CDR1 is LNHDA, CDR2 SQIVND (reference sequence). V lost 4 bases and J lost 7, with 13 bases in between. This CDR3 reads CASSTRQWGGYTF. In DNA form, the CDR3 reads TGTGCCAGTAGTACTCGACAGTGGGGTGGCTACACCTTC. The full variable domain, completed using reference TRBV19 and TRBJ1-2, is DGGITQSPKYLFRKEGQNVTLSCEQNLNHDAMYWYRQDPGQGLRLIYYSQIVNDFQKGDIAEGYSVSREKKESFPLTVTSAQKNPTAFYLCASSTRQWGGYTFGSGTRLTVV.

The chain links TRBV27 to TRBJ1-1; TRBD1 is a possible D gene (6 bases). V lost 6 bases to trimming and J lost 1 base, with 9 bases between them. Germline V gives CDR1 MNHEY, CDR2 SMNVEV (reference sequence). The length of the CDR3 is 13 residues. The CDR3 DNA follows: TGTGCCAGCAGAACCAGGGGGAACACTGAAGCTTTCTTT. The encoded protein is CASRTRGNTEAFF.

The J gene is TRBJ1-2, the V gene TRBV28; D not resolved. Germline CDR1 reads MDHEN; CDR2 reads SYDVKM. V lost 8 bases and J lost 2, with 9 bases in between. The CDR3 has 12 residues. The DNA for the CDR3 is TGTGCCAGCCGGACGGGGAACTATGGCTACACCTTC. Translated, it gives CASRTGNYGYTF.

This clone was seen only a few times. The rearrangement links TRBV27 to TRBJ1-1; TRBD1 matches at 11 bases. This CDR3 region has 13 residues. J gave up 5 bases and V 6 bases, and 2 bases lay outside the gene matches. Germline CDR1 MNHEY, CDR2 SMNVEV (reference sequence). The CDR3 loop reads CASRDRGRTEAFF. The CDR3 bases are TGTGCCAGCAGGGACAGGGGGCGTACTGAAGCTTTCTTT.

This clone was observed a handful of times. The chain recombines TRBV2 with TRBJ1-2; 7 bases agree with TRBD1. V dropped 6 bases and J dropped 4; count of bases not matched to a gene: 5. The V gene's germline CDR1 is SNHLY and CDR2 FYNNEI. This CDR3 comprises 13 residues. The CDR3 DNA reads TGTGCCAGCAGGGCTACAGGGGTCTATGGCTACACCTTC. Translating gives CASRATGVYGYTF.

This clone was detected a few times. V and J are TRBV27 and TRBJ2-2; maybe TRBD1 (6 bases). This CDR3 spans 14 amino acids. CDR1 and CDR2 from the germline V gene are MNHEY and SMNVEV (reference sequence). V was pared by 5 bases and J by 6 bases, with 13 bases between. The DNA of the CDR3 is TGTGCCAGCAGTACCCGAACAGGGTCCGGGGAGCTGTTTTTT. This encodes CASSTRTGSGELFF.

This clone was counted only a few times. The chain combines TRBV18 with TRBJ1-4, with D possibly matching TRBD1 (6 bases). The CDR3 is 15 residues long. V shed 1 base and J shed 5 bases, with 11 bases lying between them. CDR1 is KGHSH and CDR2 is LQKENI in the germline V gene. The CDR3 DNA sequence: TGTGCCAGCTCACCACGACAGGACCCGAATGAAAAACTGTTTTTT. This sequence encodes CASSPRQDPNEKLFF.